The present entry profiles one T cell receptor (beta chain) with its context. This entry belongs to a study of blood T cell repertoires in COVID-19. About the study: Sites across the United States, Italy and Spain contributed samples from acute and convalescent COVID-19. PBMCs, B-cell-depleted T cells, or T cells were the source of the cDNA or gDNA that made up the material.

Source study methods: Researchers report that nucleated cell counts were estimated from reference gene primer amplification. Some clones are missing from TCRdb's copy, which holds only in-frame ones; the method was immunoSEQ multiplex PCR. The V and J calls and clone size are taken from that table; D and trimming were inferred from the DNA. The table records fewer than 250,000 clones, 75% to 85% of them present only once. This CDR3 comprises 17 residues. Germline V gives CDR1 SGDLS, CDR2 YYNGEE. V lost 2 bases and J lost 7, with 24 bases in between. The sequence was obtained from a human donor in a cohort sampled during active COVID-19. The sequencing input was peripheral blood. The rearrangement joins TRBV9 to TRBJ1-2, with TRBD1 as a possible D gene (5 bases). The CDR3 coding sequence is TGTGCCAGCAGCGTTCTATCCCCGAACTCAGGGCAAACTGGCTACACCTTC. This encodes CASSVLSPNSGQTGYTF. The whole variable domain, filled in from reference TRBV9 and TRBJ1-2, reads DSGVTQTPKHLITATGQRVTLRCSPRSGDLSVYWYQQSLDQGLQFLIQYYNGEERAKGNILERFSAQQFPDLHSELNLSSLELGDSALYFCASSVLSPNSGQTGYTFGSGTRLTVV.